This T cell receptor beta chain was sequenced during a study of blood T cell repertoires in COVID-19. V was pared by 7 bases and J by 5 bases, with 8 bases between. The germline V gene encodes CDR1 MDHEN and CDR2 SYDVKM. This CDR3 has 12 amino acids. In the authors' methods: Estimation of nucleated cell counts relied on the amplification of reference gene primers. Here immunoSEQ multiplex PCR was the method, and the copy in TCRdb shows in-frame clones only, minus some. Clonal size and the V and J genes are those of that table, whereas D and trimming came from the DNA. The table includes around 130,000 clones, approximately 88% detected once.

Sequenced material: peripheral blood. The J gene is TRBJ1-4, the V gene TRBV28; no firm D call. This clonotype originated in a woman aged 80 or over with acute or convalescent COVID-19. The CDR3 is CASNSNNEKLFF. DNA for the CDR3: TGTGCCAGCAATAGTAACAATGAAAAACTGTTTTTT.